This T cell receptor beta chain comes out of a study of tumor-infiltrating lymphocytes in oesophageal squamous cell carcinoma. V lost 6 bases and J lost 4; bases outside the gene matches: 17. The CDR3 runs 17 residues. The germline CDR1 and CDR2 sequences are SEHNR and FQNEAQ (reference sequence). TCRdb recomputed calls from the PCR reads with MiXCR, one row per CDR3 protein. The sample includes about 7,200 distinct CDR3 sequences, roughly 14% of them seen just once. This clonotype was seen many times. The clonotype was recovered from a male donor with esophageal squamous cell carcinoma. The sample taken for sequencing was blood. The chain employs TRBV7-9 and TRBJ1-1, with TRBD1 identical over 7 bases. CDR3 nucleotide sequence: TGTGCCAGCAGTTCGGATACAGGGGCGGTCTCTACCACTGAAGCTTTCTTT. Its translation: CASSSDTGAVSTTEAFF.